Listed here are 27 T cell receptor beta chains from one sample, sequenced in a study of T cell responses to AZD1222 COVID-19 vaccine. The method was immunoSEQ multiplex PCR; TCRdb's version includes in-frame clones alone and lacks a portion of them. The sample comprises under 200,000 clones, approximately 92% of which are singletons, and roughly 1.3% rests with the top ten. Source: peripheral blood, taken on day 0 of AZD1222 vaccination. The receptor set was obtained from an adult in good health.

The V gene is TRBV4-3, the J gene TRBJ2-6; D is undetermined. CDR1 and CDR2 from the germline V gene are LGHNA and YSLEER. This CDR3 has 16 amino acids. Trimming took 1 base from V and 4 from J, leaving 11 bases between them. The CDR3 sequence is CASSQVWGSGANVLTF. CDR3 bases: TGCGCCAGCAGCCAAGTATGGGGTTCCGGGGCCAACGTCCTGACTTTC.

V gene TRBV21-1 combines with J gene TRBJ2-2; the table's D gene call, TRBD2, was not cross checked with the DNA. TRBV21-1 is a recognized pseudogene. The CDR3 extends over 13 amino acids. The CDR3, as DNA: TGTGCCAGCAGCAAGACCGGGACCGGGGAGCTGTTTTTT. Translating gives CASSKTGTGELFF.

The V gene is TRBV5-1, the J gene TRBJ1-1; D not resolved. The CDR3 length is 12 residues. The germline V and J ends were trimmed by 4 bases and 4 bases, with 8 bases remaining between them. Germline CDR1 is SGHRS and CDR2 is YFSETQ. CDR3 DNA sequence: TGCGCCAGCAGCAATTTAGGCACTGAAGCTTTCTTT. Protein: CASSNLGTEAFF. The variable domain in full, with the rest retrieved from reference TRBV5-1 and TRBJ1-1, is KAGVTQTPRYLIKTRGQQVTLSCSPISGHRSVSWYQQTPGQGLQFLFEYFSETQRNKGNFPGRFSGRQFSNSRSEMNVSTLELGDSALYLCASSNLGTEAFFGQGTRLTVV.

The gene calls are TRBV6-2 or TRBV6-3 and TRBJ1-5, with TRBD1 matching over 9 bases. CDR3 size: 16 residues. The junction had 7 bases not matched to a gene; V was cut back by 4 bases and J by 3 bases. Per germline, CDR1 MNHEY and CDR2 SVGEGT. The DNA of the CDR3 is TGTGCCAGCAGTTCAACCGGGACAGGGATCAATCAGCCCCAGCATTTT. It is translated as CASSSTGTGINQPQHF.

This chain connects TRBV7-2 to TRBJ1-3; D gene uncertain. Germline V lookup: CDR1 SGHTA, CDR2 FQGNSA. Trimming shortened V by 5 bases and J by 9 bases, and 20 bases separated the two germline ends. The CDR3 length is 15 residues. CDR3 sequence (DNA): TGTGCCAGCAGCCAACAAAAGACCACTTTGGGCACCATATATTTT. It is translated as CASSQQKTTLGTIYF.

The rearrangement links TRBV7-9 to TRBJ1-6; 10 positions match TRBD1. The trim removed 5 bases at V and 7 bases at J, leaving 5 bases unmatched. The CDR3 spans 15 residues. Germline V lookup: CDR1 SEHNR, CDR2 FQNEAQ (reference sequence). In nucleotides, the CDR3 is TGTGCCAGCAGCCCTCGGACAGGGGGGAATTCACCCCTCCACTTT. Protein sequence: CASSPRTGGNSPLHF.

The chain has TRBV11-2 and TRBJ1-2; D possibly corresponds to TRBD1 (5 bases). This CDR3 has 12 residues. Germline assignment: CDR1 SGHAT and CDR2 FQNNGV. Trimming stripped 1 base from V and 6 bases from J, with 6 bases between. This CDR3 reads CASSLGGDGYTF. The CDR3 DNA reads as TGTGCCAGCAGCTTAGGGGGGGATGGCTACACCTTC.

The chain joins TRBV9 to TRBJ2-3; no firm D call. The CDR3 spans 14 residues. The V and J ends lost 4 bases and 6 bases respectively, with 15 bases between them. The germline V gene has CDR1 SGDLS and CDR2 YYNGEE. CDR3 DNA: TGTGCCAGCAGCCTTTTAAAAGTTCGGGATACGCAGTATTTT. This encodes CASSLLKVRDTQYF. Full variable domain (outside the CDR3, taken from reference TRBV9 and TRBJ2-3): DSGVTQTPKHLITATGQRVTLRCSPRSGDLSVYWYQQSLDQGLQFLIQYYNGEERAKGNILERFSAQQFPDLHSELNLSSLELGDSALYFCASSLLKVRDTQYFGPGTRLTVL.

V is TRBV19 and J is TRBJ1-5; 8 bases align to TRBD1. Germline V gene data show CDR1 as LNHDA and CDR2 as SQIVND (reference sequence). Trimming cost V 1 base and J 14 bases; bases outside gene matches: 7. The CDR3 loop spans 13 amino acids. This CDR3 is CASSIAEDRVKHF. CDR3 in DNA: TGTGCCAGTAGTATAGCCGAGGACAGGGTGAAGCATTTT.

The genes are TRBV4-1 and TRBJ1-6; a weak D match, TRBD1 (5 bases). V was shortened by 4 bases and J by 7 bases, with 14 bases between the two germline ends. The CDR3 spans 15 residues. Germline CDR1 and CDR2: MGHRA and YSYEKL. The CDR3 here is CASSPNTGQNSPLHF. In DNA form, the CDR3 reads TGCGCCAGCAGCCCCAACACGGGGCAGAATTCACCCCTCCACTTT.

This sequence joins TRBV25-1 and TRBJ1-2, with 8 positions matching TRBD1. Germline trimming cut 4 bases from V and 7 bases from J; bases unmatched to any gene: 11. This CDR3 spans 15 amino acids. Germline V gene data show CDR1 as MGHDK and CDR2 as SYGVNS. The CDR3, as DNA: TGTGCCAGCAGTGGCTGGACAGGGAGCAGTTTTGGCTACACCTTC. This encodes CASSGWTGSSFGYTF.

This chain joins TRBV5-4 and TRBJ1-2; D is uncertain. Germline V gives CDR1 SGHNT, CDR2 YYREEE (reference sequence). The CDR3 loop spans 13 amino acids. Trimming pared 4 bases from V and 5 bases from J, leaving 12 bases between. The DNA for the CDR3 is TGTGCCAGCAGCGTTATCGGGGAGTATGGCTACACCTTC. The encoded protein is CASSVIGEYGYTF. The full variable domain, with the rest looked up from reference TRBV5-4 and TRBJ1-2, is ETGVTQSPTHLIKTRGQQVTLRCSSQSGHNTVSWYQQALGQGPQFIFQYYREEENGRGNFPPRFSGLQFPNYSSELNVNALELDDSALYLCASSVIGEYGYTFGSGTRLTVV.

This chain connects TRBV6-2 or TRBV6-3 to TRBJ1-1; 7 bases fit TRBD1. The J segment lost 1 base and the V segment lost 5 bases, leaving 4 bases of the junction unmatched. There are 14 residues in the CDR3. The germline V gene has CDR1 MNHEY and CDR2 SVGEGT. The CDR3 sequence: CASSTRTGNTEAFF. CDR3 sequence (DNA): TGTGCCAGCAGTACCCGGACAGGGAACACTGAAGCTTTCTTT.

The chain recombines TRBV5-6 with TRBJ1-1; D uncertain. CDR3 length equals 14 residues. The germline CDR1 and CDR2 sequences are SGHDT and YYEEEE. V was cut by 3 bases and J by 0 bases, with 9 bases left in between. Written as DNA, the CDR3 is TGTGCCAGCAGCTCGCCGTCGGTGAACACTGAAGCTTTCTTT. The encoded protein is CASSSPSVNTEAFF.

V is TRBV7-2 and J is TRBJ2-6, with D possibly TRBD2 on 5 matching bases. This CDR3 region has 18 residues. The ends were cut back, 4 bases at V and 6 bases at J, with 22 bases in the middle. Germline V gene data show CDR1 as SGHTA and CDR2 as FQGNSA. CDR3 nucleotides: TGTGCCAGCAGCTCCTATGTGAGGGCGCCCGCGGTGGCCAACGTCCTGACTTTC. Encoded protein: CASSSYVRAPAVANVLTF.

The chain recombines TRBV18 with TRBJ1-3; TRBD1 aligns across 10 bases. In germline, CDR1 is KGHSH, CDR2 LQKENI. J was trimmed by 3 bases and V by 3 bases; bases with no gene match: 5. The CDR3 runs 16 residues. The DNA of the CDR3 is TGTGCCAGCTCACCTGGGGGACAGGGGAATGGAAACACCATATATTTT. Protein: CASSPGGQGNGNTIYF.

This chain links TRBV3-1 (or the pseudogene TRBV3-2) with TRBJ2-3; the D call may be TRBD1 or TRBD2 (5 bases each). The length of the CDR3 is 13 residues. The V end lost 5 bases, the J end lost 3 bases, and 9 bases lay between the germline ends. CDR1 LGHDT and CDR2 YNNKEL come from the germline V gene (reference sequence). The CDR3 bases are TGTGCCAGCAGCAGCAGGGAGACAGATACGCAGTATTTT. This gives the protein CASSSRETDTQYF.

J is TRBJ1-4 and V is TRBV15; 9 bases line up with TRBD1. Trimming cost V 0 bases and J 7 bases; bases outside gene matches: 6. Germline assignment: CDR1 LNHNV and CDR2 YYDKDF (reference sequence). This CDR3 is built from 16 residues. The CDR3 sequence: CATSRDRGTGSEKLFF. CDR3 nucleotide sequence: TGTGCCACCAGCAGAGATCGCGGGACAGGGAGTGAAAAACTGTTTTTT. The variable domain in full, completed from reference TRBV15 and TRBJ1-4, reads DAMVIQNPRYQVTQFGKPVTLSCSQTLNHNVMYWYQQKSSQAPKLLFHYYDKDFNNEADTPDNFQSRRPNTSFCFLDIRSPGLGDTAMYLCATSRDRGTGSEKLFFGSGTQLSVL.

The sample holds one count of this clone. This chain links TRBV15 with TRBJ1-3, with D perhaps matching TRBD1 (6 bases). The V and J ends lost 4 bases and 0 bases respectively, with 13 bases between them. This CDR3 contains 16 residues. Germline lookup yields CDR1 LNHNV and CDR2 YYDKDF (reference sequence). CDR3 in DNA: TGTGCCACCAGCACCAGGACAGTAGGCTCTGGAAACACCATATATTTT. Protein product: CATSTRTVGSGNTIYF.

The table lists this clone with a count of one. CDR3 sequence reads: CASSLAAYGYTF. The CDR3 coding sequence is TGTGCCAGCAGCTTGGCAGCCTATGGCTACACCTTC. The chain joins TRBV7-9 to TRBJ1-2; D remains ambiguous. The germline CDR1 and CDR2 sequences are SEHNR and FQNEAQ (reference sequence). The CDR3 contains 12 residues. V dropped 3 bases and J dropped 4 bases, with 6 bases sitting between them.

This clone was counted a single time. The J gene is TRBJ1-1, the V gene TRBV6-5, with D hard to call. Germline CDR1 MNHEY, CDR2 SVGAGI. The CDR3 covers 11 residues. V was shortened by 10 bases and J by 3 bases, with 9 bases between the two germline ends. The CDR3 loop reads CATGGHTEAFF. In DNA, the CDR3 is TGTGCCACCGGTGGGCACACTGAAGCTTTCTTT.

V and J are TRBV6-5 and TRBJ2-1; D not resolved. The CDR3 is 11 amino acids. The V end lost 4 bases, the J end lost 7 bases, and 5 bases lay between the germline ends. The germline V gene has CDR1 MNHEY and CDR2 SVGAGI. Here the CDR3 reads CASSWGNEQFF. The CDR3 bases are TGTGCCAGCAGTTGGGGTAATGAGCAGTTCTTC.

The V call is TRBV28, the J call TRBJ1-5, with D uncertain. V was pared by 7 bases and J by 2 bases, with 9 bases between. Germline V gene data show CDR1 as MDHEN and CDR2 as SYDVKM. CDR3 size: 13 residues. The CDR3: CASTSRRNQPQHF. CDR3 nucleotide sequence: TGTGCCAGCACCAGCAGACGCAATCAGCCCCAGCATTTT.

The CDR3 loop reads CASSSLAGVTEAFF. CDR3 bases: TGTGCCAGCAGCTCCCTGGCGGGGGTCACTGAAGCTTTCTTT. The chain has TRBV7-8 and TRBJ1-1, with D possibly being TRBD1 (5 bases). V lost 4 bases and J 4 bases, leaving 13 bases between the germline ends. There are 14 residues in the CDR3. Looked up from germline, CDR1 is SGHVS and CDR2 is FQNEAQ.

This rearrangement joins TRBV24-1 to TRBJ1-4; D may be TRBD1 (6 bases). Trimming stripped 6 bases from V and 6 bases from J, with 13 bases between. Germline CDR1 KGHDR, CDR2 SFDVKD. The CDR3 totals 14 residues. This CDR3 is CATSLGGADEKLFF. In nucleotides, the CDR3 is TGTGCCACCAGTCTGGGGGGGGCGGATGAAAAACTGTTTTTT.

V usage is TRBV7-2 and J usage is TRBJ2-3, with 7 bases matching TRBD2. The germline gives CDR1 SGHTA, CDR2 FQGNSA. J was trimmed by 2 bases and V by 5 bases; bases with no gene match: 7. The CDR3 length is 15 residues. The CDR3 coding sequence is TGTGCCAGCAGCCCCGAGCGGGGTAACACAGATACGCAGTATTTT. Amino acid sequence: CASSPERGNTDTQYF.

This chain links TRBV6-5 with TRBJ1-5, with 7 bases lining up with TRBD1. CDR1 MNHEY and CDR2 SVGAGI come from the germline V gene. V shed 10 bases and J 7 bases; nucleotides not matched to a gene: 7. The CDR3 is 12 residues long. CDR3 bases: TGTGCCACCCGACAGGGTCGCCAGCCCCAGCATTTT. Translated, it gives CATRQGRQPQHF.